This entry lists 8 T cell receptor beta chains sequenced from one sample in a study of blood T cell repertoires in COVID-19. Method: immunoSEQ multiplex PCR; TCRdb's copy keeps in-frame clones and lacks some. This repertoire shows roughly 250,000 clones, roughly four fifths found once; its top ten account for roughly a tenth. Sequencing was performed on peripheral blood. The receptor set was obtained from a woman older than 75 with acute or convalescent COVID-19.

The gene calls are TRBV6-5 and TRBJ1-6; D is undetermined. CDR1 and CDR2 from the germline V gene are MNHEY and SVGAGI. The length of the CDR3 is 14 residues. V lost 5 bases, J lost 4 bases, and 9 bases lay in between. The CDR3 DNA sequence: TGTGCCAGCAGTCCACAGCCGTATAATTCACCCCTCCACTTT. It translates to CASSPQPYNSPLHF.

This clone was observed a single time. V gene TRBV25-1 combines with J gene TRBJ1-4, with D perhaps TRBD1 (6 bases). Trimming shortened V by 3 bases and J by 0 bases, and 17 bases separated the two germline ends. This CDR3 contains 18 residues. Germline lookup yields CDR1 MGHDK and CDR2 SYGVNS. CDR3 residues: CASSDPGGGRATNEKLFF. CDR3 nucleotides: TGTGCCAGCAGTGATCCTGGGGGGGGGCGTGCAACTAATGAAAAACTGTTTTTT.

V and J are TRBV4-1 and TRBJ2-6; 10 nucleotides align to TRBD2. With 0 bases clipped from V and 2 bases from J, the junction kept 7 bases outside the gene matches. Germline V gene sequence: CDR1 MGHRA, CDR2 YSYEKL. The length of the CDR3 is 19 residues. The CDR3 nucleotides are TGCGCCAGCAGCCAAGAAGGTCAAGCGGGGGGGCCTGGGGCCAACGTCCTGACTTTC. Translation: CASSQEGQAGGPGANVLTF.

The gene calls are TRBV6-5 and TRBJ2-3, with D perhaps TRBD1 (6 bases). CDR3 length: 14 residues. Per germline, CDR1 MNHEY and CDR2 SVGAGI. Trimming took 7 bases from V and 0 from J, leaving 11 bases between them. CDR3 loop: CASKRGISTDTQYF. DNA for the CDR3: TGTGCCAGCAAAAGGGGGATCAGCACAGATACGCAGTATTTT.

The chain recombines TRBV7-9 with TRBJ2-7; the match to TRBD2 covers 9 bases. The V segment lost 5 bases and the J segment 0 bases; nucleotides outside the gene matches: 8. Germline V gene lookup returns CDR1 SEHNR and CDR2 FQNEAQ (reference sequence). The CDR3 loop spans 16 amino acids. CDR3 in amino acids: CASSTRGGVSSYEQYF. CDR3 DNA: TGTGCCAGCAGCACTCGCGGGGGGGTTAGCTCCTACGAGCAGTACTTC.

This chain connects TRBV9 to TRBJ1-6, with TRBD1 matching over 10 bases. Trimming at V came to 5 bases and at J to 10 bases, leaving 12 bases not matched to a gene. Germline CDR1 SGDLS, CDR2 YYNGEE. The CDR3 loop spans 16 amino acids. The CDR3 coding sequence is TGTGCCAGCAGTATGGGGACAGGGGCTTCGGGCTCACCCCTCCACTTT. As protein: CASSMGTGASGSPLHF.

The chain is built from TRBV5-1 and TRBJ1-1; D gene uncertain. Germline V gene data show CDR1 as SGHRS and CDR2 as YFSETQ. The V end lost 0 bases, the J end lost 7 bases, and 10 bases lay between the germline ends. This CDR3 has 13 residues. The CDR3: CASSLGSGFEAFF. The CDR3 nucleotides read TGCGCCAGCAGCTTGGGGTCGGGGTTTGAAGCTTTCTTT.

This chain joins TRBV5-1 and TRBJ2-3, with TRBD1 as a possible D gene (6 bases). The V gene's germline CDR1 is SGHRS and CDR2 YFSETQ. V gave up 1 base and J gave up 6 bases, with 15 bases separating them. The CDR3 runs to 15 residues. The DNA of the CDR3 is TGCGCCAGCAGCTTGAAACAGGGACCAGCGGATACGCAGTATTTT. Its translation is CASSLKQGPADTQYF.